The rows below give T cell receptor beta chains drawn from one sample of a study of blood T cell repertoires in COVID-19. Sequencing used immunoSEQ multiplex PCR; TCRdb keeps in-frame clones, though not all of them. The sample consists of tens of thousands of clones, about 90% of them appearing once. Input material: peripheral blood. The receptor set was obtained from a woman in her twenties or thirties in a cohort sampled during active COVID-19. Each CDR3 is given with its conserved first and last residue. A D gene is named only where the DNA matches it firmly. Size is omitted from some rows. Given values are once, few, many or a class for expanded clones.

>-|TRBJ2-5|TRBV18|-
CASSPSTDQETQYF
TGTGCCAGCTCCCCGAGTACCGACCAAGAGACCCAGTACTTC
>TRBD1|TRBJ2-1|TRBV30|once
CAWTQGANEQFF
TGTGCCTGGACGCAGGGGGCAAATGAGCAGTTCTTC
>-|TRBJ1-2|TRBV6-5|-
CASSYSRSRDYGYTF
TGTGCCAGCAGTTACTCAAGGTCCAGGGACTATGGCTACACCTTC
>-|TRBJ2-3|TRBV25-1|-
CASRSGGTDTQYF
TGTGCCAGCAGATCGGGGGGCACAGATACGCAGTATTTT
>-|TRBJ2-3|TRBV27|-
CASSFTEPGTDTQYF
TGTGCCAGCAGTTTCACGGAGCCAGGCACAGATACGCAGTATTTT
>TRBD2|TRBJ2-3|TRBV27|-
CASSSLAGGTDTQYF
TGTGCCAGCAGTTCTCTAGCGGGGGGCACAGATACGCAGTATTTT
>TRBD1|TRBJ1-1|TRBV6-5|-
CAGRGTGAAEAFF
TGTGCCGGAAGGGGGACAGGGGCCGCCGAAGCTTTCTTT
>-|TRBJ2-5|TRBV12-3/TRBV12-4|-
CASSFFHQETQYF
TGTGCCAGCAGTTTCTTTCACCAAGAGACCCAGTACTTC
>TRBD2|TRBJ2-1|TRBV5-4|-
CASKWGGTYNEQFF
TGTGCCAGCAAATGGGGGGGGACCTACAATGAGCAGTTCTTC
>-|TRBJ1-4|TRBV28|-
CASSSFSNNEKLFF
TGTGCCAGCAGTTCCTTCAGTAATAATGAAAAACTGTTTTTT
>-|TRBJ1-1|TRBV5-1|few
CASSFRAGGTTTEAFF
TGCGCCAGCAGCTTCCGAGCGGGTGGCACGACCACTGAAGCTTTCTTT
>TRBD2|TRBJ2-1|TRBV19|-
CASSMYTSGSYNEQFF
TGTGCCAGTAGTATGTATACTAGCGGGTCCTACAATGAGCAGTTCTTC
>TRBD1|TRBJ1-2|TRBV7-2|-
CASSPGQGGDYGYTF
TGTGCCAGCAGCCCGGGACAGGGGGGCGACTATGGCTACACCTTC
>TRBD1|TRBJ2-1|TRBV2|-
CASSEGQGYNEQFF
TGTGCCAGCAGTGAGGGACAGGGCTACAATGAGCAGTTCTTC
>TRBD2|TRBJ2-1|TRBV2|-
CASSVGRAGYNEQFF
TGTGCCAGCAGTGTCGGGAGGGCGGGATACAATGAGCAGTTCTTC
>-|TRBJ2-7|TRBV9|-
CASSATGVPLYEQYF
TGTGCCAGCAGCGCAACGGGAGTTCCCCTTTACGAGCAGTACTTC
>-|TRBJ1-2|TRBV6-6|-
CASSPEAGSGYGYTF
TGTGCCAGCAGTCCCGAGGCCGGCTCTGGCTATGGCTACACCTTC
>-|TRBJ1-1|TRBV21-1|once
CATRGEMNTEAFF
TGTGCCACCAGAGGGGAAATGAACACTGAAGCTTTCTTT
>-|TRBJ1-1|TRBV3-1/TRBV3-2|once
CASSQRQDRMNTEAFF
TGTGCCAGCAGCCAACGGCAGGACAGAATGAACACTGAAGCTTTCTTT
>TRBD2|TRBJ2-1|TRBV10-3|-
CATGTSVTSSYNEQFF
TGTGCCACCGGGACTAGCGTGACCAGCTCCTACAATGAGCAGTTCTTC
>-|TRBJ2-6|TRBV25-1|-
CASSRRDFSGANVLTF
TGTGCCAGCAGCCGACGGGACTTCTCTGGGGCCAACGTCCTGACTTTC
>-|TRBJ2-5|TRBV21-1|-
CASSNGGFAGPGRETQYF
TGTGCCAGCAGCAACGGTGGCTTTGCGGGACCGGGGAGGGAGACCCAGTACTTC
>-|TRBJ1-5|TRBV2|-
CASAPGQSQPQHF
TGTGCCAGCGCTCCGGGACAAAGTCAGCCCCAGCATTTT
>TRBD1|TRBJ2-7|TRBV10-3|-
CAITEGDRAYEQYF
TGTGCCATCACCGAGGGGGACAGGGCCTACGAGCAGTACTTC
>TRBD2|TRBJ2-2|TRBV4-2|-
CASSQGPASGSGTGELFF
TGTGCCAGCAGCCAAGGACCGGCTAGCGGGTCTGGGACCGGGGAGCTGTTTTTT
>TRBD2|TRBJ2-3|TRBV7-9|-
CASTTWGSGRADTQYF
TGTGCCAGCACCACCTGGGGTAGCGGGAGGGCAGATACGCAGTATTTT
>-|TRBJ2-3|TRBV19|-
CASTDHRGSTDTQYF
TGTGCCAGTACCGATCACCGCGGGAGCACAGATACGCAGTATTTT
>-|TRBJ2-1|TRBV7-9|-
CASSSAAGQLHEQFF
TGTGCCAGCAGCTCGGCCGCGGGACAGCTCCATGAGCAGTTCTTC
>TRBD2|TRBJ2-1|TRBV14|-
CASSQWLAGTYSYNEQFF
TGTGCCAGCAGCCAATGGCTAGCGGGGACATACTCCTACAATGAGCAGTTCTTC
>-|TRBJ1-2|TRBV7-8|-
CASSHGGGDSNYGYTF
TGTGCCAGCAGCCACGGTGGAGGTGATTCTAACTATGGCTACACCTTC
>-|TRBJ1-2|TRBV19|few
CASSNRQASTYGYTF
TGTGCCAGTAGTAACAGACAGGCGAGCACCTATGGCTACACCTTC
>-|TRBJ2-5|TRBV29-1|-
CSFRRRVQETQYF
TGCAGCTTCAGGAGGAGGGTGCAAGAGACCCAGTACTTC
>TRBD1|TRBJ1-1|TRBV9|-
CASSPQTGGGEYTEAFF
TGTGCCAGCAGCCCCCAGACAGGGGGCGGGGAGTACACTGAAGCTTTCTTT
>TRBD1|TRBJ1-2|TRBV7-2|-
CASSIKGAMGYTF
TGTGCCAGCAGCATCAAGGGGGCGATGGGCTACACCTTC
>-|TRBJ2-3|TRBV19|-
CASSDILRTDTQYF
TGTGCCAGTAGTGACATCCTTCGCACAGATACGCAGTATTTT
>-|TRBJ2-1|TRBV5-5|-
CASSLGGLYRPRQFF
TGTGCCAGCAGCTTGGGGGGGCTGTATAGGCCTCGGCAGTTCTTC
>-|TRBJ2-7|TRBV7-2|-
CASSYKIGGVAAASYEQYF
TGTGCCAGCAGTTATAAAATAGGGGGGGTAGCAGCGGCCTCCTACGAGCAGTACTTC
>-|TRBJ2-3|TRBV19|-
CASRGQGDTQYF
TGTGCCAGTAGGGGGCAAGGAGATACGCAGTATTTT
>-|TRBJ2-7|TRBV7-9|-
CASSPRSSGDYEQYF
TGTGCCAGCAGCCCCAGAAGTAGCGGAGACTACGAGCAGTACTTC
>-|TRBJ2-3|TRBV18|-
CASSPGLSSTDTQYF
TGTGCCAGCTCACCAGGACTTTCTAGCACAGATACGCAGTATTTT
>-|TRBJ1-1|TRBV5-1|-
CASTSTPKQGTEAFF
TGCGCCAGCACTAGTACACCAAAACAGGGCACTGAAGCTTTCTTT
>TRBD2|TRBJ2-7|TRBV7-2|-
CASSLVSGGGSYEQYF
TGTGCCAGCAGCTTAGTGTCGGGAGGAGGCTCCTACGAGCAGTACTTC
>TRBD1|TRBJ1-6|TRBV28|-
CASSPQGAIGSPLHF
TGTGCCAGCAGTCCCCAGGGGGCGATTGGTTCACCCCTCCACTTT
>-|TRBJ1-3|TRBV7-2|-
CASSFGGSGNTIYF
TGTGCCAGCAGCTTTGGCGGCTCTGGAAACACCATATATTTT
>TRBD1|TRBJ1-5|TRBV11-2|-
CASSLGQGTSNQPQHF
TGTGCCAGCAGCTTAGGACAGGGGACGAGCAATCAGCCCCAGCATTTT
>-|TRBJ1-2|TRBV14|once
CASSIQNYGYTF
TGTGCCAGCAGCATCCAGAACTATGGCTACACCTTC
>-|TRBJ2-1|TRBV7-2|-
CASSSQRNSYNEQFF
TGTGCCAGCAGCTCCCAGCGGAACTCCTACAATGAGCAGTTCTTC
>-|TRBJ1-1|TRBV27|-
CASSLSSGLNTEAFF
TGTGCCAGCAGTCTATCATCAGGATTGAACACTGAAGCTTTCTTT
>-|TRBJ2-1|TRBV4-3|-
CASSHRLGRDEQFF
TGCGCCAGCAGCCACAGACTAGGCCGGGATGAGCAGTTCTTC
>TRBD2|TRBJ2-7|TRBV30|-
CAWSRGGLGPYEQYF
TGTGCCTGGAGTAGGGGAGGACTAGGACCCTACGAGCAGTACTTC
>TRBD1|TRBJ1-4|TRBV5-4|-
CASSLQGAQEKLFF
TGTGCCAGCAGCTTGCAGGGGGCGCAGGAAAAACTGTTTTTT
>TRBD1|TRBJ1-5|TRBV10-3|-
CAISEGTGGNQPQHF
TGTGCCATCAGTGAAGGGACAGGGGGCAATCAGCCCCAGCATTTT
>-|TRBJ1-5|TRBV30|-
CAWTAQGVGNQPQHF
TGTGCCTGGACCGCGCAAGGGGTGGGAAATCAGCCCCAGCATTTT
>-|TRBJ2-7|TRBV9|once
CASSVDLLRSYEQYF
TGTGCCAGCAGCGTAGACCTACTTCGCTCCTACGAGCAGTACTTC
>-|TRBJ2-7|TRBV27|-
CASSQRDWGKGEQYF
TGTGCCAGCAGTCAACGGGACTGGGGTAAGGGCGAGCAGTACTTC